These 26 T cell receptor beta chains originate from one sample sequenced in a study of blood T cell repertoires in COVID-19. The method was immunoSEQ multiplex PCR; TCRdb's version includes in-frame clones alone and lacks a portion of them. The repertoire has over 95,000 clones, 80% to 90% of them found once; the top ten carry roughly 3.5%. Sequences were obtained from peripheral blood. The receptor source for this set is a middle-aged man with acute or convalescent COVID-19.

This chain uses TRBV19 with TRBJ1-4, with D possibly matching TRBD1 (5 bases). Germline V gene sequence: CDR1 LNHDA, CDR2 SQIVND (reference sequence). Trimming took 0 bases from V and 2 from J, leaving 16 bases between them. The length of the CDR3 is 18 residues. CDR3 sequence reads: CASSIDGGGGTTNEKLFF. CDR3 in DNA: TGTGCCAGTAGTATAGATGGCGGGGGGGGAACGACTAATGAAAAACTGTTTTTT. The whole variable domain, filled in from reference TRBV19 and TRBJ1-4, reads DGGITQSPKYLFRKEGQNVTLSCEQNLNHDAMYWYRQDPGQGLRLIYYSQIVNDFQKGDIAEGYSVSREKKESFPLTVTSAQKNPTAFYLCASSIDGGGGTTNEKLFFGSGTQLSVL.

This chain uses TRBV6-5 with TRBJ2-4; 7 bases fit TRBD1. The trim removed 5 bases at V and 6 bases at J, leaving 10 bases unmatched. Germline CDR1 is MNHEY and CDR2 is SVGAGI. The CDR3 totals 15 residues. CDR3 sequence (DNA): TGTGCCAGCAGTCGGGACAGAGAAGGGCGAAACATTCAGTACTTC. Translating it yields CASSRDREGRNIQYF.

The chain employs TRBV7-9 and TRBJ2-1; 9 nucleotides match TRBD1. The CDR3 sequence is 14 residues long. The ends lost 7 bases at V and 8 bases at J; junction bases unmatched: 9. The germline CDR1 and CDR2 sequences are SEHNR and FQNEAQ (reference sequence). CDR3 amino acids: CASIPGQGLDEQFF. As DNA, the CDR3 is TGTGCCAGCATACCGGGACAGGGCCTGGATGAGCAGTTCTTC.

The chain has TRBV3-1 (or the pseudogene TRBV3-2) and TRBJ1-1, with D hard to call. The CDR3 spans 14 residues. Trimming removed 1 base at V and 4 bases at J, with 10 bases between. Germline V lookup: CDR1 LGHDT, CDR2 YNNKEL (reference sequence). The CDR3 region has the DNA TGTGCCAGCAGCCAAGGTCGGTCGGGCACTGAAGCTTTCTTT. Amino acid sequence: CASSQGRSGTEAFF.

This clone appeared a few times. In DNA, the CDR3 is TGTGCCAGCAGCCTTACTGGGACAGCCGAGGAGCAGTACTTC. Its protein is CASSLTGTAEEQYF. This chain links TRBV7-9 with TRBJ2-7; 7 bases map to TRBD1. The trim removed 5 bases at V and 7 bases at J, leaving 11 bases unmatched. Germline CDR1 reads SEHNR; CDR2 reads FQNEAQ (reference sequence). This CDR3 contains 14 residues.

This rearrangement joins TRBV27 to TRBJ2-1, with 8 bases aligning to TRBD2. The germline V gene has CDR1 MNHEY and CDR2 SMNVEV (reference sequence). V shed 4 bases, J shed 0 bases, and the junction held 8 bases outside the gene matches. CDR3 length: 17 residues. The CDR3 is CASSSLERGSSYNEQFF. Written as DNA, the CDR3 is TGTGCCAGCAGTTCCCTCGAGCGGGGGAGCTCCTACAATGAGCAGTTCTTC.

The rearrangement links TRBV18 to TRBJ2-7, with 11 nucleotides matching TRBD2. The CDR3 totals 16 residues. Germline V gene lookup returns CDR1 KGHSH and CDR2 LQKENI. J lost 6 bases, V lost 3 bases, and 10 bases had no gene match. The chain's CDR3 is CASSPRGIAGGIEQYF. CDR3 sequence (DNA): TGTGCCAGCTCACCCCGGGGGATAGCGGGGGGGATCGAGCAGTACTTC.

CDR3 in amino acids: CASSQVAETSGISGANVLTF. CDR3 sequence (DNA): TGCGCCAGCAGCCAAGTGGCGGAGACTAGCGGCATCTCTGGGGCCAACGTCCTGACTTTC. V gene TRBV4-1 combines with J gene TRBJ2-6; 9 nucleotides agree with TRBD2. V trimming: 1 base; J trimming: 0 bases; junction bases outside the gene matches: 10. Germline V gene lookup returns CDR1 MGHRA and CDR2 YSYEKL. This CDR3 comprises 20 residues.

The CDR3 loop is CASSAGQVSTDTQYF. DNA of the CDR3: TGTGCCAGCAGCGCGGGACAGGTGTCCACAGATACGCAGTATTTT. This sequence joins TRBV9 and TRBJ2-3, with 8 positions matching TRBD1. CDR3 length: 15 amino acids. Germline V lookup: CDR1 SGDLS, CDR2 YYNGEE. J gave up 2 bases and V 3 bases, and 5 bases lay outside the gene matches.

This clone has just one count. The chain links TRBV24-1 to TRBJ2-2; tentatively, D is TRBD1 (6 bases). CDR3 length: 16 amino acids. Trimming removed 4 bases at V and 0 bases at J, with 11 bases between. The germline V gene encodes CDR1 KGHDR and CDR2 SFDVKD. CDR3 amino acids: CATSDLGGSNTGELFF. Written as DNA, the CDR3 is TGTGCCACCAGTGACCTAGGGGGTTCGAACACCGGGGAGCTGTTTTTT.

The chain joins TRBV5-5 to TRBJ1-4; tentatively, D is TRBD1 (6 bases). The germline gives CDR1 SGHKS, CDR2 YYEKEE (reference sequence). V gave up 4 bases and J gave up 6 bases, with 16 bases separating them. This CDR3 is 15 amino acids long. CDR3 region: CASSETGILDEKLFF. The CDR3 DNA reads as TGTGCCAGCAGCGAAACAGGGATACTGGATGAAAAACTGTTTTTT.

J is TRBJ1-5 and V is TRBV20-1; tentative D call: TRBD1 (5 bases). CDR3 length: 13 residues. Germline V lookup: CDR1 DFQATT, CDR2 SNEGSKA (reference sequence). The ends were cut back, 3 bases at V and 6 bases at J, with 12 bases in the middle. CDR3 nucleotide sequence: TGCAGTGCTAGTGGGGCCGAGTTTCAGCCCCAGCATTTT. The encoded protein is CSASGAEFQPQHF.

The chain links TRBV15 to TRBJ2-2; a possible D gene is TRBD2 (7 bases). Deletions cut 6 bases from V and 0 bases from J, with 14 bases between. CDR1 is LNHNV, CDR2 YYDKDF, per germline (reference sequence). CDR3 length: 16 residues. CDR3 amino acids: CATSPGGSANTGELFF. The CDR3, as DNA: TGTGCCACCAGTCCGGGGGGCTCTGCGAACACCGGGGAGCTGTTTTTT.

The V call is TRBV10-2, the J call TRBJ2-5; possibly TRBD1 for D (5 bases). V shed 6 bases and J shed 1 base, with 12 bases lying between them. Germline V CDR1 and CDR2: WSHSY, SAAADI. This CDR3 has 14 amino acids. The CDR3 sequence: CASSPDSLQETQYF. CDR3 coding DNA: TGCGCCAGCAGCCCTGACAGCCTCCAAGAGACCCAGTACTTC.

The chain carries TRBV4-1 and TRBJ2-1, with TRBD1 matching 7 bases. J lost 10 bases, V lost 1 base, and 7 bases had no gene match. Per the germline V gene, CDR1 is MGHRA and CDR2 is YSYEKL. The CDR3 runs 14 residues. The CDR3 nucleotides read TGCGCCAGCAGCCAAGTGAACAGGGGAGACGAGCAGTTCTTC. Translating gives CASSQVNRGDEQFF.

The chain links TRBV4-1 to TRBJ1-5; 11 nucleotides agree with TRBD1. This CDR3 is 15 amino acids long. Germline CDR1 and CDR2: MGHRA and YSYEKL. Trimming took 4 bases from V and 3 from J; bases not matched to a gene: 2. DNA of the CDR3: TGCGCCAGCAGCCTGGGACAGGGGGACAATCAGCCCCAGCATTTT. This encodes CASSLGQGDNQPQHF.

The chain combines TRBV30 with TRBJ2-1; 10 nucleotides agree with TRBD2. The CDR3 is 15 amino acids. From germline, CDR1 is GTSNPN and CDR2 SVGIG (reference sequence). V shed 2 bases, J shed 0 bases, and the junction held 1 base outside the gene matches. The CDR3, as DNA: TGTGCCTGGAGTAGGACTAGCGGCTCCTACAATGAGCAGTTCTTC. Protein: CAWSRTSGSYNEQFF.

V is TRBV7-2 and J is TRBJ2-5; 7 bases are a match to TRBD1. The V gene end was trimmed by 5 bases and the J gene end by 2 bases; junction bases not matched to a gene: 11. This CDR3 spans 16 amino acids. Germline-derived CDR1 and CDR2 are SGHTA and FQGNSA. CDR3 loop: CASSHSRRGFQETQYF. The CDR3 bases are TGTGCCAGCAGCCACTCCCGCAGGGGGTTTCAAGAGACCCAGTACTTC. The complete variable domain, with remaining parts taken from reference TRBV7-2 and TRBJ2-5, reads GAGVSQSPSNKVTEKGKDVELRCDPISGHTALYWYRQSLGQGLEFLIYFQGNSAPDKSGLPSDRFSAERTGGSVSTLTIQRTQQEDSAVYLCASSHSRRGFQETQYFGPGTRLLVL.

V and J are TRBV2 and TRBJ2-5, with D unresolved. The CDR3 spans 11 residues. The germline gives CDR1 SNHLY, CDR2 FYNNEI. V was shortened by 8 bases and J by 5 bases, with 9 bases between the two germline ends. The chain's CDR3 is CASLMSETQYF. DNA of the CDR3: TGTGCCAGCTTGATGAGTGAGACCCAGTACTTC.

The chain joins TRBV7-9 to TRBJ2-1; maybe TRBD2 (5 bases). CDR1 and CDR2 from the germline V gene are SEHNR and FQNEAQ (reference sequence). Trimming took 6 bases from V and 2 from J, leaving 23 bases between them. This CDR3 is built from 18 residues. In DNA form, the CDR3 reads TGTGCCAGCAGTTCACCGGCTGCCCTCGGGGTTACCTACAATGAGCAGTTCTTC. As protein: CASSSPAALGVTYNEQFF.

This sequence joins TRBV27 and TRBJ1-6, with 8 positions matching TRBD1. This CDR3 is 18 amino acids long. Germline V gene sequence: CDR1 MNHEY, CDR2 SMNVEV (reference sequence). The V gene end was trimmed by 6 bases and the J gene end by 3 bases; junction bases not matched to a gene: 13. CDR3 bases: TGTGCCAGCAGACTTGACGGACAGGGTGCTCACTATAATTCACCCCTCCACTTT. Its translation: CASRLDGQGAHYNSPLHF.

The gene calls are TRBV4-1 and TRBJ2-1, with 7 bases that match TRBD2. The CDR3 runs 14 residues. Germline V gene data show CDR1 as MGHRA and CDR2 as YSYEKL. With 1 base clipped from V and 12 bases from J, the junction kept 9 bases outside the gene matches. The CDR3 DNA reads TGCGCCAGCAGCCAAGGTTTGGTCGGGGGGACGCAGTTCTTC. Its translation: CASSQGLVGGTQFF.

The chain has TRBV28 and TRBJ2-5, with 10 bases identical to TRBD2. The trim removed 7 bases at V and 4 bases at J, leaving 9 bases unmatched. The CDR3 contains 15 residues. Germline-derived CDR1 and CDR2 are MDHEN and SYDVKM. CDR3: CASKGSSGGAETQYF. Written as DNA, the CDR3 is TGTGCCAGCAAGGGATCAAGCGGGGGGGCAGAGACCCAGTACTTC.

The V gene is TRBV12-3 or TRBV12-4, the J gene TRBJ2-7, with 10 nucleotides matching TRBD2. The CDR3 is made up of 13 amino acids. V lost 6 bases to trimming and J lost 3 bases; unmatched junction nucleotides: 2. The CDR3 sequence: CASSQRGGYEQYF. For the CDR3, the DNA is TGTGCCAGCAGCCAGCGGGGGGGCTACGAGCAGTACTTC.

The V call is TRBV2, the J call TRBJ2-3; 8 bases fit TRBD2. V was pared by 2 bases and J by 6 bases, with 13 bases of the junction left unmatched. The CDR3 consists of 17 residues. The germline V gene has CDR1 SNHLY and CDR2 FYNNEI. The CDR3 here is CASSETVSGDRGDTQYF. CDR3 bases: TGTGCCAGCAGTGAAACCGTTAGCGGGGACCGGGGGGATACGCAGTATTTT.

The rearrangement joins TRBV5-6 to TRBJ1-6, with D tentatively TRBD1 (6 bases). CDR3 length equals 14 residues. Trimming removed 0 bases from V and 9 bases from J, with 10 bases in between. Germline CDR1 SGHDT, CDR2 YYEEEE. The CDR3, as DNA: TGTGCCAGCAGCTTGGACAGGGCAGGTTCACCCCTCCACTTT. It codes for CASSLDRAGSPLHF.